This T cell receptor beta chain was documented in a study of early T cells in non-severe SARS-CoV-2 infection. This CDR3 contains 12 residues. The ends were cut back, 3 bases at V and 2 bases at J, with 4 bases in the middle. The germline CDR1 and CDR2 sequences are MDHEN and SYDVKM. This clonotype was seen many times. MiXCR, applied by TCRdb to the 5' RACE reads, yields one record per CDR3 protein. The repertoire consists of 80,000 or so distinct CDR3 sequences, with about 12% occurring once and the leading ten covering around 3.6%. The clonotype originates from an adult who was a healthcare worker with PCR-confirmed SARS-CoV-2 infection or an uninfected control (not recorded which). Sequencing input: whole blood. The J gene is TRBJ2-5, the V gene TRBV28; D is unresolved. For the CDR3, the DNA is TGTGCCAGCAGTTTTTATCAAGAGACCCAGTACTTC. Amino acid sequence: CASSFYQETQYF.